Listed below are T cell receptor beta chains from one sample, sequenced in a study of CD8 T cells in ankylosing spondylitis. One entry per CDR3 protein results from TCRdb running MiXCR on the 5' RACE reads. The sample includes 250,000 to 300,000 distinct CDR3 sequences, 15% to 20% of them seen just once. The sample comprised blood, either unsorted or a sorted T cell fraction (not recorded which). The receptors were sampled from a male donor with ankylosing spondylitis or in good health (not recorded which). Each CDR3 is given with its conserved first and last residue. D genes are given only for firm matches. The size entry is marked missing in some rows and otherwise reads once, few, many or a size class.

size,V,D,J,CDR3,DNA
few,TRBV5-5,TRBD1,TRBJ2-1,CASSPDRYSYNEQFF,TGTGCCAGCAGCCCGGACAGGTACTCCTACAATGAGCAGTTCTTC
-,TRBV7-8,TRBD2,TRBJ2-5,CASKTSGSVETQYF,TGTGCCAGCAAGACCAGCGGGAGTGTAGAGACCCAGTACTTC
-,TRBV12-3/TRBV12-4,-,TRBJ1-2,CASSFSGRGGGYTF,TGTGCCAGCAGTTTCTCCGGGCGCGGGGGTGGCTACACCTTC
many,TRBV5-6,-,TRBJ2-5,CASSLRGQETQYF,TGTGCCAGCAGTTTAAGGGGCCAAGAGACCCAGTACTTC
-,TRBV5-6,-,TRBJ2-5,CASSPRLGGKKETQYF,TGTGCCAGCAGCCCCCGACTAGGAGGCAAGAAAGAGACCCAGTACTTC
-,TRBV20-1,TRBD2,TRBJ2-3,CSASLAGLAGGTDTQYF,TGCAGTGCTAGTCTCGCCGGCCTAGCGGGGGGTACAGATACGCAGTATTTT
-,TRBV7-9,TRBD1,TRBJ1-1,CASSLLDRDTEAFF,TGTGCCAGCAGCCTCCTGGACAGGGACACTGAAGCTTTCTTT
-,TRBV3-1,TRBD2,TRBJ2-3,CASSQSAGVDTQYF,TGTGCCAGCAGCCAATCCGCGGGAGTAGATACGCAGTATTTT
-,TRBV5-6,TRBD1,TRBJ2-5,CASSLGDRLQETQYF,TGTGCCAGCAGCTTGGGGGACAGGCTTCAAGAGACCCAGTACTTC
-,TRBV20-1,-,TRBJ2-1,CSAEDGTYEQFF,TGCAGTGCTGAGGACGGGACATATGAGCAGTTCTTC
-,TRBV12-3/TRBV12-4,-,TRBJ2-1,CASSLVDFKHEQFF,TGTGCCAGCAGTTTGGTGGACTTTAAACATGAGCAGTTCTTC
few,TRBV12-3/TRBV12-4,-,TRBJ2-2,CASSLRPKRIPGELFF,TGTGCCAGCAGTTTAAGACCGAAGAGGATCCCCGGGGAGCTGTTTTTT
few,TRBV10-1,TRBD1,TRBJ2-1,CASSRDRVNNEQFF,TGCGCCAGCAGTCGGGACAGGGTAAACAATGAGCAGTTCTTC
many,TRBV3-1,-,TRBJ2-2,CASQEGASTGELFF,TGTGCCAGTCAGGAGGGGGCTAGCACCGGGGAGCTGTTTTTT
-,TRBV28,-,TRBJ1-5,CAIRTGPQPQHF,TGTGCCATCCGTACCGGTCCTCAGCCCCAGCATTTT
-,TRBV14,-,TRBJ2-2,CASSQDLAGELFF,TGTGCCAGCAGCCAAGATCTGGCCGGGGAGCTGTTTTTT
-,TRBV6-1,-,TRBJ2-5,CASSVGMLETQYF,TGTGCCAGCAGTGTAGGGATGCTAGAGACCCAGTACTTC
few,TRBV12-3/TRBV12-4,-,TRBJ1-2,CATRRGGYTF,TGTGCCACCCGGAGGGGGGGCTACACCTTC
many,TRBV28,TRBD1,TRBJ1-1,CASRQGGMNTEAFF,TGTGCCAGCCGACAGGGGGGGATGAACACTGAAGCTTTCTTT
-,TRBV7-9,TRBD2,TRBJ2-5,CASSPGLLGETQYF,TGTGCCAGCAGCCCGGGACTACTCGGGGAGACCCAGTACTTC
-,TRBV20-1,TRBD2,TRBJ2-5,CSAGESGRFQETQYF,TGCAGTGCTGGAGAGAGCGGGAGGTTCCAAGAGACCCAGTACTTC
-,TRBV7-3,-,TRBJ1-6,CASSVCKGHILWDNSPLHF,TGTGCCAGCAGCGTATGCAAAGGACACATACTATGGGATAATTCACCCCTCCACTTT
-,TRBV20-1,-,TRBJ2-1,CSARDTGAAINEQFF,TGCAGTGCTAGAGATACCGGCGCGGCCATCAATGAGCAGTTCTTC
-,TRBV12-3/TRBV12-4,-,TRBJ1-5,CASSDIGQPQHF,TGTGCCAGCAGCGACATCGGGCAGCCCCAGCATTTT
few,TRBV20-1,TRBD1,TRBJ2-5,CSASPGQGSYGQETQYF,TGCAGTGCTAGTCCCGGACAGGGGAGCTATGGGCAAGAGACCCAGTACTTC
-,TRBV2,TRBD1,TRBJ2-3,CASPDRNADTQYF,TGTGCCAGCCCGGACAGGAATGCAGATACGCAGTATTTT
-,TRBV27,-,TRBJ2-2,CASSPRGRPGELFF,TGTGCCAGCAGTCCACGGGGTCGACCCGGGGAGCTGTTTTTT
few,TRBV9,-,TRBJ1-4,CASSVGPGTNEKLFF,TGTGCCAGCAGCGTAGGCCCTGGAACTAATGAAAAACTGTTTTTT
few,TRBV5-1,TRBD2,TRBJ2-5,CASSPGTSGGETQYF,TGCGCCAGCAGCCCCGGGACTAGCGGGGGAGAGACCCAGTACTTC
many,TRBV5-8,-,TRBJ1-2,CASSSRNNYGYTF,TGTGCCAGCAGCTCCAGAAATAACTATGGCTACACCTTC
-,TRBV18,-,TRBJ1-1,CASSPLGVGAEAFF,TGTGCCAGCTCACCTTTAGGGGTAGGGGCTGAAGCTTTCTTT
few,TRBV11-2,-,TRBJ1-2,CASSFGNSVSGYTF,TGTGCCAGCAGCTTCGGCAACTCTGTTTCCGGCTACACCTTC
-,TRBV20-1,-,TRBJ2-1,CSASSMDNEQFF,TGCAGTGCTAGCAGTATGGACAATGAGCAGTTCTTC
-,TRBV15,TRBD1,TRBJ1-5,CATSRDPRTGGNQPQHF,TGTGCCACCAGCAGAGATCCACGGACAGGGGGCAATCAGCCCCAGCATTTT
-,TRBV12-3/TRBV12-4,TRBD1,TRBJ1-5,CASNHDPGQYISNQPQHF,TGTGCCAGCAACCACGATCCGGGACAGTACATTAGCAATCAGCCCCAGCATTTT
few,TRBV3-1,TRBD2,TRBJ2-5,CASSQVVPGLAGSNTETQYF,TGTGCCAGCAGCCAAGTTGTTCCGGGACTAGCGGGATCCAATACAGAGACCCAGTACTTC
-,TRBV7-9,TRBD1,TRBJ2-4,CASSVTGRDIQYF,TGTGCCAGCAGCGTGACAGGGCGGGACATTCAGTACTTC
-,TRBV12-3/TRBV12-4,-,TRBJ1-1,CASSSQGRSTEAFF,TGTGCCAGCAGCTCACAGGGAAGGAGCACTGAAGCTTTCTTT
once,TRBV6-1,TRBD1,TRBJ1-3,CASSRNIQGAGNTIYF,TGTGCCAGCAGCAGGAATATACAGGGGGCCGGGAACACCATATATTTT
few,TRBV27,TRBD2,TRBJ2-1,CASSLWVGLAGAGNEQFF,TGTGCCAGCAGTTTATGGGTGGGACTAGCGGGAGCCGGGAATGAGCAGTTCTTC
few,TRBV29-1,-,TRBJ1-1,CSVEPGLENTEAFF,TGCAGCGTTGAGCCAGGGCTTGAGAACACTGAAGCTTTCTTT
few,TRBV7-3,-,TRBJ1-1,CASGQASNTEAFF,TGTGCCAGCGGGCAGGCTTCTAACACTGAAGCTTTCTTT